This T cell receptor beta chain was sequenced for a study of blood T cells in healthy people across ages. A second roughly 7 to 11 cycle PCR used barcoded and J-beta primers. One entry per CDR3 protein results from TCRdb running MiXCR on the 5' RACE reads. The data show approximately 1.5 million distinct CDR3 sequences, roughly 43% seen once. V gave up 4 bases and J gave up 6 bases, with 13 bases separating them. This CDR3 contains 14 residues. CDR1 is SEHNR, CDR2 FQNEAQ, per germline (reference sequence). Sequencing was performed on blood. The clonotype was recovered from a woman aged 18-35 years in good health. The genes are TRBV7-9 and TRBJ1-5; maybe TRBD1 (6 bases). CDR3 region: CASSSTGRSQPQHF. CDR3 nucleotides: TGTGCCAGCAGCTCTACAGGGAGAAGTCAGCCCCAGCATTTT.